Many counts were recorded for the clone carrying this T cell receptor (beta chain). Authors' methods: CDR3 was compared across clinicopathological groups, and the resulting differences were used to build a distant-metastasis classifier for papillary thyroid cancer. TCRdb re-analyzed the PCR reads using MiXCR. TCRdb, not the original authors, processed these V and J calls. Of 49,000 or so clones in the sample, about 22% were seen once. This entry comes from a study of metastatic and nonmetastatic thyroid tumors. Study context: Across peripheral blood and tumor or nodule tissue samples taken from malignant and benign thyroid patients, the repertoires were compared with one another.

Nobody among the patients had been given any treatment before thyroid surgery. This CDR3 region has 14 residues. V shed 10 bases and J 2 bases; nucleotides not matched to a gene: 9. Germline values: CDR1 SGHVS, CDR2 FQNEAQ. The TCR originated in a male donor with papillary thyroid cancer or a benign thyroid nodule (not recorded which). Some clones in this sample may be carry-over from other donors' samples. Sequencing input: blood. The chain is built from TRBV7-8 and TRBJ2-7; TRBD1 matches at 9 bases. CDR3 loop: CATQDRGPAYEQYF. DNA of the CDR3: TGTGCCACCCAGGACAGGGGACCAGCCTACGAGCAGTACTTC.